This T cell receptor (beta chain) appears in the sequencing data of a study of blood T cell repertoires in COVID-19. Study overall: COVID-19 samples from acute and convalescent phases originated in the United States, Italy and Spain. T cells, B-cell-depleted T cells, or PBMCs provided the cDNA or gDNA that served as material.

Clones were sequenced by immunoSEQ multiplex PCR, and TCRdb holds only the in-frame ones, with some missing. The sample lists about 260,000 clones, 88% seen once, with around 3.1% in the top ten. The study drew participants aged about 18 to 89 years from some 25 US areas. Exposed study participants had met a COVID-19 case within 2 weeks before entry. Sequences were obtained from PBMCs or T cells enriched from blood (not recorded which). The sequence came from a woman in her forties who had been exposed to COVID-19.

The CDR3 region is CASSSWGLDSPLHF. The CDR3, as DNA: TGTGCCAGCAGTTCCTGGGGGCTTGATTCACCCCTCCACTTT. The chain links TRBV6-5 to TRBJ1-6; tentative D call: TRBD1 (6 bases). Trimming cost V 4 bases and J 8 bases, with 12 bases left between them. There are 14 residues in the CDR3. CDR1 MNHEY and CDR2 SVGAGI come from the germline V gene.